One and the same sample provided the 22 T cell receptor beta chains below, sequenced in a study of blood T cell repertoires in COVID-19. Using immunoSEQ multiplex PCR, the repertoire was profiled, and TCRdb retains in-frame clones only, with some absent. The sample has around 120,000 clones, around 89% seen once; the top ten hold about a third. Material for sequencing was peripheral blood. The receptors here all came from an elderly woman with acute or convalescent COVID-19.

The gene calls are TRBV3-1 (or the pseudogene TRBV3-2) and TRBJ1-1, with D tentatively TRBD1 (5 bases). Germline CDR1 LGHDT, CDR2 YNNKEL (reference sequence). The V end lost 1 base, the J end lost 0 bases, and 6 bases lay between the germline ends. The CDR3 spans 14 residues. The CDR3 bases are TGTGCCAGCAGCCAAGGACAGATGAACACTGAAGCTTTCTTT. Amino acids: CASSQGQMNTEAFF.

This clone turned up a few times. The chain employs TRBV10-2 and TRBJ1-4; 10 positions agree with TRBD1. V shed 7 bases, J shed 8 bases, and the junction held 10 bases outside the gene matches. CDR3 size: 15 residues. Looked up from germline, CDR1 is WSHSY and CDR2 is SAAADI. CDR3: CASKRTGGTHEKLFF. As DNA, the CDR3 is TGCGCCAGCAAAAGGACAGGGGGAACTCACGAAAAACTGTTTTTT.

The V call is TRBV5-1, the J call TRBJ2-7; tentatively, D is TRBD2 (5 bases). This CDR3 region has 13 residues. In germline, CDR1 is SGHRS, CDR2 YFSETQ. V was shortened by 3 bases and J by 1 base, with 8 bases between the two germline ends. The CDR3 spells CASSSGLSYEQYF. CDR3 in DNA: TGCGCCAGCAGCTCCGGACTTTCCTACGAGCAGTACTTC.

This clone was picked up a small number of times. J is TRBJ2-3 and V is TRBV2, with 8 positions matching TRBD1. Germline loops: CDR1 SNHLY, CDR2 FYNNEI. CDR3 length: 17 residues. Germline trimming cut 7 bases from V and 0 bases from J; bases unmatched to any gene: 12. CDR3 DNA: TGTGCCAGCAAACCTGCCCCAGGACAGGGAAGCACAGATACGCAGTATTTT. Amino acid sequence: CASKPAPGQGSTDTQYF.

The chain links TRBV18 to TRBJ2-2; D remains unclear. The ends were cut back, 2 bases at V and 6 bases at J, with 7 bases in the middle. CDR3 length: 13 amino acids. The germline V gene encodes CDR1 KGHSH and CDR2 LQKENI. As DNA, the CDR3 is TGTGCCAGCTCACCAATTCTAGCCGGGGAGCTGTTTTTT. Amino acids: CASSPILAGELFF. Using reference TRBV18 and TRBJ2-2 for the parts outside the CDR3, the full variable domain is NAGVMQNPRHLVRRRGQEARLRCSPMKGHSHVYWYRQLPEEGLKFMVYLQKENIIDESGMPKERFSAEFPKEGPSILRIQQVVRGDSAAYFCASSPILAGELFFGEGSRLTVL.

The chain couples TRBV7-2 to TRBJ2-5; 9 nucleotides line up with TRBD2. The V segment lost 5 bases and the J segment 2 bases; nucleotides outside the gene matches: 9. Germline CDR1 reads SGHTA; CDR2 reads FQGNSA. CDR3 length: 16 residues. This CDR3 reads CASSPSVAGGQETQYF. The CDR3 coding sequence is TGTGCCAGCAGCCCATCGGTTGCGGGGGGGCAAGAGACCCAGTACTTC.

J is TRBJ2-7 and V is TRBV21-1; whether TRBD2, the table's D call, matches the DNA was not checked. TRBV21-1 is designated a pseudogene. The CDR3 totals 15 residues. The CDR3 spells CASSEAEAPSHEQYF. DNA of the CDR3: TGTGCCAGCAGCGAGGCGGAAGCTCCTTCGCACGAGCAGTACTTC.

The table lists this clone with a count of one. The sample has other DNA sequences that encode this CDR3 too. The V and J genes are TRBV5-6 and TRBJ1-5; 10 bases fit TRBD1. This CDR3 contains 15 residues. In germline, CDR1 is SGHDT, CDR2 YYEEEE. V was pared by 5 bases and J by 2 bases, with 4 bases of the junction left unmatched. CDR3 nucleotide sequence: TGTGCCAGCAGTCTGACAGGGGGCGGCAATCAGCCCCAGCATTTT. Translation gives CASSLTGGGNQPQHF.

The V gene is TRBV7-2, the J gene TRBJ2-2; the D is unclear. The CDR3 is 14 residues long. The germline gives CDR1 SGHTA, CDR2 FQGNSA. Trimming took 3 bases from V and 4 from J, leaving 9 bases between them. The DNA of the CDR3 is TGTGCCAGCAGCTTTCAGGTCCTCACCGGGGAGCTGTTTTTT. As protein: CASSFQVLTGELFF. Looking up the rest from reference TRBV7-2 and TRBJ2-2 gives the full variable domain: GAGVSQSPSNKVTEKGKDVELRCDPISGHTALYWYRQSLGQGLEFLIYFQGNSAPDKSGLPSDRFSAERTGGSVSTLTIQRTQQEDSAVYLCASSFQVLTGELFFGEGSRLTVL.

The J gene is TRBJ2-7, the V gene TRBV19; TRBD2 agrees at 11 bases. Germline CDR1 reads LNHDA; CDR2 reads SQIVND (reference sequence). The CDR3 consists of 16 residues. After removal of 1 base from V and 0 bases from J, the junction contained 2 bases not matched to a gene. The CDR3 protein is CASSIATSGASYEQYF. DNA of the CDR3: TGTGCCAGTAGTATAGCGACTAGCGGGGCCTCCTACGAGCAGTACTTC. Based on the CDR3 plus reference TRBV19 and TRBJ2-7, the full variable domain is DGGITQSPKYLFRKEGQNVTLSCEQNLNHDAMYWYRQDPGQGLRLIYYSQIVNDFQKGDIAEGYSVSREKKESFPLTVTSAQKNPTAFYLCASSIATSGASYEQYFGPGTRLTVT.

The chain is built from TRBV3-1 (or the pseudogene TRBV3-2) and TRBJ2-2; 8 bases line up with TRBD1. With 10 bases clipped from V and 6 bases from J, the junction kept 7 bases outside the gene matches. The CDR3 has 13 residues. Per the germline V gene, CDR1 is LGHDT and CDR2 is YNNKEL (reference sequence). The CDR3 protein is CAIGQGGAGELFF. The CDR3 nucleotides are TGTGCCATCGGACAGGGAGGCGCCGGGGAGCTGTTTTTT.

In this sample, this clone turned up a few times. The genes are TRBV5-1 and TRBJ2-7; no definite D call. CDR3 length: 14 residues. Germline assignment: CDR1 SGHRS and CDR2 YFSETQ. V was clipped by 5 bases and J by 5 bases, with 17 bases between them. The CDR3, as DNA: TGCGCCAGCAGTCCCCGCTCATTAGTCCACGAGCAGTACTTC. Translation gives CASSPRSLVHEQYF.

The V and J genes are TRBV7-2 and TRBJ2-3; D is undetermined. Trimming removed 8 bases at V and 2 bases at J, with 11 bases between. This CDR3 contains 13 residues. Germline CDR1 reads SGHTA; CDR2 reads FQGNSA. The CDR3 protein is CASLLSFTDTQYF. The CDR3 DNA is TGTGCCAGCCTACTATCTTTCACAGATACGCAGTATTTT.

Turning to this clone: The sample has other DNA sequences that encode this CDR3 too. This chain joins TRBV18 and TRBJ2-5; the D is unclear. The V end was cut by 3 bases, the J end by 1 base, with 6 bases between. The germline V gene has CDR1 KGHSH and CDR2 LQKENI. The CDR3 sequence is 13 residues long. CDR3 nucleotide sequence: TGTGCCAGCTCACCGCCCAGCCAAGAGACCCAGTACTTC. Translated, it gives CASSPPSQETQYF.

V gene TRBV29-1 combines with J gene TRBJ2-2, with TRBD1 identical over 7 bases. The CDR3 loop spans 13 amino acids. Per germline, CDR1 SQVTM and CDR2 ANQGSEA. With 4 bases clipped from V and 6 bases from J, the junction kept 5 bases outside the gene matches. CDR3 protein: CSVGQGSAGELFF. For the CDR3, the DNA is TGCAGCGTTGGACAGGGTTCTGCCGGGGAGCTGTTTTTT.

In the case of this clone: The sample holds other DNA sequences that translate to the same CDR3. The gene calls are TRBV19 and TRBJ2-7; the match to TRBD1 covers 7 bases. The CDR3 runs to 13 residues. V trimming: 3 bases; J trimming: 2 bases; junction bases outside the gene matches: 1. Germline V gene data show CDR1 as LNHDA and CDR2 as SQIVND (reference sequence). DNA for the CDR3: TGTGCCAGTAGTATCGGGACAGCCTACGAGCAGTACTTC. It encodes CASSIGTAYEQYF.

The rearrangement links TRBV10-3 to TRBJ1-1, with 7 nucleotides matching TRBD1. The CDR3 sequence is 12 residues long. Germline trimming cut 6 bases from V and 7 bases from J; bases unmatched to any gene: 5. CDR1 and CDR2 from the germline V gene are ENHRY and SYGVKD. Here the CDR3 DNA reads TGTGCCATCAGCAGGGACAGAGGTGAAGCTTTCTTT. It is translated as CAISRDRGEAFF.

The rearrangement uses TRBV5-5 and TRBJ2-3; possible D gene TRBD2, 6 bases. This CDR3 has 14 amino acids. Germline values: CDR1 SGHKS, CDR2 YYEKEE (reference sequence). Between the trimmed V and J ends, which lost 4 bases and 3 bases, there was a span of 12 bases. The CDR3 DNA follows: TGTGCCAGCAGCCCTCGGGGAGGAACAGATACGCAGTATTTT. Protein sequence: CASSPRGGTDTQYF.

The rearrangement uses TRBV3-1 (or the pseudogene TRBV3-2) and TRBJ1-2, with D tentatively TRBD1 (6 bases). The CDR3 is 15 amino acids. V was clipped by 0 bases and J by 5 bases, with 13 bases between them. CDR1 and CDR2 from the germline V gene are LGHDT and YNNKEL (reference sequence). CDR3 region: CASSQDWRGGYGYTF. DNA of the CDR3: TGTGCCAGCAGCCAAGATTGGAGGGGGGGATATGGCTACACCTTC.

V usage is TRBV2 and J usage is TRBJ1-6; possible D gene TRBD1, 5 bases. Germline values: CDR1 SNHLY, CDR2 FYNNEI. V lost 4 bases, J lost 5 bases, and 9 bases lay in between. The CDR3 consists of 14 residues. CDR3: CASSVSGDNSPLHF. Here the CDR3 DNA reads TGTGCCAGCAGTGTCTCGGGGGATAATTCACCCCTCCACTTT. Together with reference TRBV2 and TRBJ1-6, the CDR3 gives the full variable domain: EPEVTQTPSHQVTQMGQEVILRCVPISNHLYFYWYRQILGQKVEFLVSFYNNEISEKSEIFDDQFSVERPDGSNFTLKIRSTKLEDSAMYFCASSVSGDNSPLHFGNGTRLTVT.

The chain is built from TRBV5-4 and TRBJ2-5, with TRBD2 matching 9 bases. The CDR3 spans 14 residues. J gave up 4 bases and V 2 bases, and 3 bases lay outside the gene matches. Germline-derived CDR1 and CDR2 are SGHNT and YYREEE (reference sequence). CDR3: CASSLPGLAETQYF. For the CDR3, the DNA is TGTGCCAGCAGCTTACCGGGACTAGCAGAGACCCAGTACTTC. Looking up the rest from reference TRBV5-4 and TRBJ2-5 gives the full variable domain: ETGVTQSPTHLIKTRGQQVTLRCSSQSGHNTVSWYQQALGQGPQFIFQYYREEENGRGNFPPRFSGLQFPNYSSELNVNALELDDSALYLCASSLPGLAETQYFGPGTRLLVL.

DNA of the CDR3: TGCGCCAGCAGGTTAGCGGGGGTCACAGATACGCAGTATTTT. It codes for CASRLAGVTDTQYF. The chain carries TRBV5-1 and TRBJ2-3, with 9 bases matching TRBD2. This CDR3 has 14 amino acids. Trimming took 5 bases from V and 2 from J; bases not matched to a gene: 3. The germline V gene encodes CDR1 SGHRS and CDR2 YFSETQ.